This T cell receptor beta chain was recovered during a study of vaccination effects on CD4 cells after COVID-19. Generated by immunoSEQ multiplex PCR, the TCRdb table keeps only in-frame clones and is missing some. The table has tens of thousands of clones, more than 80% seen once. On this clone: Its antigen is unidentified.

With 3 bases removed from V and 0 bases from J, the gap between germline ends came to 9 bases. This CDR3 is 15 amino acids long. Germline values: CDR1 LNHDA, CDR2 SQIVND (reference sequence). Antigen-specific CD4+ T cells were expanded (with viral peptide pools) by the ViraFEST assay ahead of sequencing. Cultured cells yielded isolated CD4+ T cells after 10 days. Either the BNT162b2 or mRNA-1273 vaccine was given to participants in two doses. The material was CD4+ T cells from PBMCs cultured with SARS-CoV-2 spike peptides, obtained after COVID-19 vaccination. This clonotype was obtained from a human donor who received a COVID-19 vaccine. Some clones in this sample may be carry-over from other donors' samples. This chain joins TRBV19 and TRBJ2-4; D gene unclear. CDR3 DNA: TGTGCCAGTAGTATTGTAGGAATAGCCAAAAACATTCAGTACTTC. This codes for CASSIVGIAKNIQYF.